These 22 T cell receptor beta chains share one sample of origin, sequenced in a study of cytomegalovirus exposure and HLA in healthy donors. Primers for the PCR totalled 60 Vbeta and 13 Jbeta. Repertoires were generated with immunoSEQ multiplex PCR, while TCRdb's copy carries only in-frame clones and drops some. The sample has fewer than 150,000 clones, and its top ten clones hold roughly 2%. Sequenced: PBMCs. Receptor source: a woman aged 55-70 years in good health and CMV-seronegative.

The DNA of the CDR3 is TGTGCCAGCAGTCTGGGGGGGGTTCCCTACGAGCAGTACTTC. It translates to CASSLGGVPYEQYF. This sequence joins TRBV28 and TRBJ2-7; 7 bases map to TRBD2. The CDR3 runs to 14 residues. The germline CDR1 and CDR2 sequences are MDHEN and SYDVKM. V was pared by 5 bases and J by 2 bases, with 6 bases of the junction left unmatched.

This chain links TRBV11-3 with TRBJ2-5, with D possibly being TRBD2 (7 bases). Germline V CDR1 and CDR2: SGHNT, YENEEA. V was pared by 8 bases and J by 5 bases, with 15 bases between. The length of the CDR3 is 13 residues. CDR3 amino acids: CASSGGGLETQYF. The CDR3 nucleotides are TGTGCCAGCTCGGGGGGCGGTCTGGAGACCCAGTACTTC. The whole variable domain, remainder taken from reference TRBV11-3 and TRBJ2-5, is EAGVVQSPRYKIIEKKQPVAFWCNPISGHNTLYWYLQNLGQGPELLIRYENEEAVDDSQLPKDRFSAERLKGVDSTLKIQPAELGDSAVYLCASSGGGLETQYFGPGTRLLVL.

This chain connects TRBV4-1 to TRBJ2-5, with D possibly matching TRBD2 (6 bases). Trimming removed 4 bases from V and 4 bases from J, with 13 bases in between. Per the germline V gene, CDR1 is MGHRA and CDR2 is YSYEKL. This CDR3 is built from 14 residues. CDR3 residues: CASSPGLALETQYF. In DNA, the CDR3 is TGCGCCAGCAGCCCGGGACTCGCCCTAGAGACCCAGTACTTC.

J is TRBJ1-2 and V is TRBV5-6; D gene unclear. Trimming took 0 bases from V and 2 from J, leaving 8 bases between them. Germline assignment: CDR1 SGHDT and CDR2 YYEEEE. The length of the CDR3 is 14 residues. CDR3 in amino acids: CASSLARLNYGYTF. In DNA, the CDR3 is TGTGCCAGCAGCTTGGCCCGACTCAACTATGGCTACACCTTC.

V usage is TRBV28 and J usage is TRBJ2-7; tentative D call: TRBD2 (6 bases). The CDR3 loop spans 12 amino acids. Between the trimmed V and J ends, which lost 3 bases and 9 bases, there was a span of 12 bases. Per the germline V gene, CDR1 is MDHEN and CDR2 is SYDVKM. Here the CDR3 DNA reads TGTGCCAGCAGTTTCGGGAGTTCCGTGCAGTACTTC. Protein product: CASSFGSSVQYF.

The CDR3 reads CASSPPRGSGANVLTF. As DNA, the CDR3 is TGTGCCAGCTCACCTCCTAGGGGATCTGGGGCCAACGTCCTGACTTTC. This sequence joins TRBV18 and TRBJ2-6, with D perhaps matching TRBD1 (5 bases). V was cut by 3 bases and J by 1 base, with 10 bases left in between. The germline V gene encodes CDR1 KGHSH and CDR2 LQKENI. This CDR3 comprises 16 residues.

The V call is TRBV11-3, the J call TRBJ2-1; D is unresolved. The CDR3 totals 12 residues. Trimming left V 4 bases short and J 6 bases short, with 7 bases between. Germline-derived CDR1 and CDR2 are SGHNT and YENEEA. CDR3 coding DNA: TGTGCCAGCAGCTCCAGTCCCAATGAGCAGTTCTTC. This translates into CASSSSPNEQFF.

V gene TRBV7-9 combines with J gene TRBJ2-3, with 7 bases lining up with TRBD1. The V gene end was trimmed by 4 bases and the J gene end by 1 base; junction bases not matched to a gene: 17. Germline lookup yields CDR1 SEHNR and CDR2 FQNEAQ (reference sequence). The CDR3 is made up of 19 amino acids. The CDR3 region is CASSSGGYRGSFGTDTQYF. CDR3 in DNA: TGTGCCAGCAGCTCAGGAGGCTACAGGGGTAGTTTTGGCACAGATACGCAGTATTTT.

The chain links TRBV12-5 to TRBJ2-3, with 10 bases identical to TRBD2. The V segment lost 6 bases and the J segment 1 base; nucleotides outside the gene matches: 4. Looked up from germline, CDR1 is LGHNT and CDR2 is FRNRAP. The CDR3 is 15 residues long. CDR3 DNA sequence: TGTGCTAGTGGCCCTAGCGGGAGTGGCACAGATACGCAGTATTTT. Protein: CASGPSGSGTDTQYF. The full variable domain, with the rest looked up from reference TRBV12-5 and TRBJ2-3, is DARVTQTPRHKVTEMGQEVTMRCQPILGHNTVFWYRQTMMQGLELLAYFRNRAPLDDSGMPKDRFSAEMPDATLATLKIQPSEPRDSAVYFCASGPSGSGTDTQYFGPGTRLTVL.

This chain links TRBV27 with TRBJ2-7, with 9 bases lining up with TRBD1. V lost 5 bases, J lost 4 bases, and 6 bases stayed unmatched. The CDR3 runs to 14 residues. The germline V gene has CDR1 MNHEY and CDR2 SMNVEV (reference sequence). DNA of the CDR3: TGTGCCAGCAGTCCGCCCGGGACAGGGTACGAGCAGTACTTC. It is translated as CASSPPGTGYEQYF.

The chain is built from TRBV28 and TRBJ1-1, with unresolved D. The CDR3 contains 12 residues. The germline CDR1 and CDR2 sequences are MDHEN and SYDVKM. The V end lost 10 bases, the J end lost 0 bases, and 9 bases lay between the germline ends. CDR3 DNA sequence: TGTGCCACCGACTCTGTGAACACTGAAGCTTTCTTT. It yields the protein CATDSVNTEAFF.

This sequence joins TRBV27 and TRBJ1-2; no firm D call. The CDR3 consists of 13 residues. Germline V gives CDR1 MNHEY, CDR2 SMNVEV (reference sequence). Trimming pared 6 bases from V and 4 bases from J, leaving 12 bases between. The CDR3 loop reads CASSLTRSYGYTF. DNA for the CDR3: TGTGCCAGCAGCTTGACCCGGAGCTATGGCTACACCTTC.

This sequence joins TRBV28 and TRBJ2-2; 9 bases are shared with TRBD1. This CDR3 has 14 amino acids. The V segment lost 11 bases and the J segment 5 bases; nucleotides outside the gene matches: 9. Germline V gene data show CDR1 as MDHEN and CDR2 as SYDVKM. The CDR3 region has the DNA TGTGCCTCTCCCCGGGACAGGGAGACCGGGGAGCTGTTTTTT. This encodes CASPRDRETGELFF.

V gene TRBV19 combines with J gene TRBJ2-7; 7 bases are shared with TRBD1. V shed 6 bases and J 4 bases; nucleotides not matched to a gene: 12. Germline-derived CDR1 and CDR2 are LNHDA and SQIVND (reference sequence). This CDR3 has 15 residues. The CDR3 spells CASSLKVGQIYEQYF. Written as DNA, the CDR3 is TGTGCCAGTAGCCTGAAGGTGGGACAGATTTACGAGCAGTACTTC.

The chain couples TRBV5-6 to TRBJ1-2, with D possibly TRBD1 on 5 matching bases. Germline lookup yields CDR1 SGHDT and CDR2 YYEEEE. This CDR3 spans 14 amino acids. V lost 7 bases and J 4 bases, leaving 17 bases between the germline ends. Here the CDR3 reads CASGSWGGTYGYTF. CDR3 bases: TGTGCCAGCGGATCTTGGGGGGGGACCTATGGCTACACCTTC.

For this clone: Within the sample, other DNA sequences also encode this same CDR3. The genes are TRBV5-1 and TRBJ1-1; 10 bases agree with TRBD1. Germline V gene lookup returns CDR1 SGHRS and CDR2 YFSETQ. V was pared by 4 bases and J by 0 bases, with 6 bases of the junction left unmatched. CDR3 length: 16 residues. In nucleotides, the CDR3 is TGCGCCAGCAGCCCCAGGACAGGGGGTCTGAACACTGAAGCTTTCTTT. This sequence encodes CASSPRTGGLNTEAFF.

The J gene is TRBJ1-1, the V gene TRBV6-5, with 7 bases lining up with TRBD1. V gave up 7 bases and J gave up 5 bases; unmatched junction bases: 10. CDR1 is MNHEY and CDR2 is SVGAGI in the germline V gene. The CDR3 totals 14 residues. Here the CDR3 reads CASKGRGQRTEAFF. In DNA, the CDR3 is TGTGCCAGCAAAGGCCGGGGACAGAGGACTGAAGCTTTCTTT.

V usage is TRBV5-6 and J usage is TRBJ2-2; 10 bases agree with TRBD1. With V trimmed by 3 bases and J by 5 bases, 7 bases remained unmatched. The CDR3 sequence is 16 residues long. Germline assignment: CDR1 SGHDT and CDR2 YYEEEE. CDR3 coding DNA: TGTGCCAGCAGCTCCTGGACAGGGGGAAAAACCGGGGAGCTGTTTTTT. Its protein is CASSSWTGGKTGELFF. Complete variable domain (other parts from reference TRBV5-6 and TRBJ2-2): DAGVTQSPTHLIKTRGQQVTLRCSPKSGHDTVSWYQQALGQGPQFIFQYYEEEERQRGNFPDRFSGHQFPNYSSELNVNALLLGDSALYLCASSSWTGGKTGELFFGEGSRLTVL.

The chain couples TRBV12-1 to TRBJ1-5; the D call of TRBD1 is as the table states it, not checked on the DNA. TRBV12-1 is deemed a pseudogene. The CDR3 loop spans 17 amino acids. The CDR3, as DNA: TGTGCCAGCAGCTCGAAAGGGGCATCGAATAGCAATCAGCCCCAGCATTTT. Its protein is CASSSKGASNSNQPQHF.

The chain uses TRBV4-1 and TRBJ1-1; the match to TRBD1 covers 11 bases. Per germline, CDR1 MGHRA and CDR2 YSYEKL. V shed 7 bases, J shed 2 bases, and the junction held 9 bases outside the gene matches. The CDR3 extends over 16 amino acids. CDR3 sequence: CASTRGQGALNTEAFF. CDR3 nucleotide sequence: TGCGCCAGCACCCGAGGACAGGGGGCGCTTAACACTGAAGCTTTCTTT.

The gene calls are TRBV6-1 and TRBJ2-1; no clear D gene. V was clipped by 7 bases and J by 2 bases, with 12 bases between them. The CDR3 is made up of 14 amino acids. Germline values: CDR1 MNHNS, CDR2 SASEGT. This CDR3 reads CASIASAAYNEQFF. CDR3 coding DNA: TGTGCCAGCATCGCGAGTGCTGCCTACAATGAGCAGTTCTTC.

Comments on this clone: The junction departs from germline at one end; a sequencing error may be responsible. The CDR3 here is CASSLGQINHEQYF. Written as DNA, the CDR3 is TGCGCCAGCAGTTTGGGACAGATTAACCACGAGCAGTACTTC. The V gene is TRBV5-1, the J gene TRBJ2-7; 7 nucleotides agree with TRBD1. CDR1 and CDR2 (germline): SGHRS, YFSETQ. The CDR3 consists of 14 residues.